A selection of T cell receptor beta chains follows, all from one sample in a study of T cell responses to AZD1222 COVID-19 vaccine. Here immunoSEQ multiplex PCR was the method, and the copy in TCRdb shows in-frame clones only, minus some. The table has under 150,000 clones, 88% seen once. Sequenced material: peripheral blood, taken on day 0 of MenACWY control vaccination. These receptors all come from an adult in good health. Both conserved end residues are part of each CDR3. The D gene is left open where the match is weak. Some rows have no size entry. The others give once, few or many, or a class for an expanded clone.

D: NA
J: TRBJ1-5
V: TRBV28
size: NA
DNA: TGTGCCAGCAGTTCCCAGCCCCAGCCCCAGCATTTT
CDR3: CASSSQPQPQHF

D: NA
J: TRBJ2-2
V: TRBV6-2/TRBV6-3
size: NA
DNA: TGTGCCAGCAGTTACAGGCAGGGCAACACCGGGGAGCTGTTTTTT
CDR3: CASSYRQGNTGELFF

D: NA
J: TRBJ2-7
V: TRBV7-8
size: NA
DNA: TGTGCCAGCAGCTTAATGGGGGGGCGAGGCGAGCAGTACTTC
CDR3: CASSLMGGRGEQYF

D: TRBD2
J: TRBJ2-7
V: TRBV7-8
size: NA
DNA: TGTGCCAGCAGCTTAGCCGAGACTAGCGAGGAGCAGTACTTC
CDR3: CASSLAETSEEQYF

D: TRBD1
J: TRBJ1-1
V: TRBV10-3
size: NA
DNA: TGTGCCATCGGCTCAGGGGGGGGTGGAAACACTGAAGCTTTCTTT
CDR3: CAIGSGGGGNTEAFF

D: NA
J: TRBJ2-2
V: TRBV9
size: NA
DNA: TGTGCCAGCAGCGTAGTCGGCACCGGGGAGCTGTTTTTT
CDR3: CASSVVGTGELFF

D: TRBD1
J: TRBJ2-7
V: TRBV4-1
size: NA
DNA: TGCGCCAGCAGCCCACCAGACAGGGGGTACGAGCAGTACTTC
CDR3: CASSPPDRGYEQYF

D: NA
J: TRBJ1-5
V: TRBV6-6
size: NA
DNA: TGTGCCTGTTCAGGGCAAAGCAATCAGCCCCAGCATTTT
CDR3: CACSGQSNQPQHF

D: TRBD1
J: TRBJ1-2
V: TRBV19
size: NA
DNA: TGTGCCAGTACTTCCCGGGACAGCCGTGGCTACACCTTC
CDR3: CASTSRDSRGYTF

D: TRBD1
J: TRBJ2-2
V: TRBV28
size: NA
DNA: TGTGCCAGCAGTGCATCCGGACAGGGTGGCGGGGAGCTGTTTTTT
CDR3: CASSASGQGGGELFF

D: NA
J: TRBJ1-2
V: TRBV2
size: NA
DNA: TGTGCCAGCAGGAGGGACTATGGCTACACCTTC
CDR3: CASRRDYGYTF

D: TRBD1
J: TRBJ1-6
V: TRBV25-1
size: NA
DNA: TGTGCCAGCAGTGAACAGGGGGCTTACTCACCCCTCCACTTT
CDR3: CASSEQGAYSPLHF

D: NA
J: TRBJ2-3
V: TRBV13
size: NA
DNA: TGTGCCAGCAGCTTTAGACTAGGTTCGGCAGATACGCAGTATTTT
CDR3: CASSFRLGSADTQYF

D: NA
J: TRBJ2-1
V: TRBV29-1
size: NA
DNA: TGCAGCGCCCGTTTCAGGACAGACAATGAGCAGTTCTTC
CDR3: CSARFRTDNEQFF

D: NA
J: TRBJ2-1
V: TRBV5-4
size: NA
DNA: TGTGCCAGCAGCTCGCAGGGGTCCTACAATGAGCAGTTCTTC
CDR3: CASSSQGSYNEQFF

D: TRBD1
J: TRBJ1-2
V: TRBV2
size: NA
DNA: TGTGCCAGCAGTGATATCCGGACAGGGGGCTACTATGGCTACACCTTC
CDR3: CASSDIRTGGYYGYTF

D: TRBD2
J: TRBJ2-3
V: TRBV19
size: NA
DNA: TGTGCCAGTAGTATAGGTGGTAGCGGGGCGGCAGATACGCAGTATTTT
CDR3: CASSIGGSGAADTQYF

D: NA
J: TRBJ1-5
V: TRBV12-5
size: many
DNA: TGTGCTAGTGGTTTGGAAGGCTCAAATCAGCCCCAGCATTTT
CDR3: CASGLEGSNQPQHF

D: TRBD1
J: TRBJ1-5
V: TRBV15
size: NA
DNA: TGTGCCACCAGCAGCGGACAGGGGGTTAGCAATCAGCCCCAGCATTTT
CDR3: CATSSGQGVSNQPQHF

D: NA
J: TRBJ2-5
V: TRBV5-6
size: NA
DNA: TGTGCCAGCGGACGGGGTGAAGAGACCCAGTACTTC
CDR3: CASGRGEETQYF

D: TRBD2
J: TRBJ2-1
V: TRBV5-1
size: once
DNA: TGCGCCAGCAGCTCTGGCCCCTTAGCGGGCGGATACAATGAGCAGTTCTTC
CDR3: CASSSGPLAGGYNEQFF

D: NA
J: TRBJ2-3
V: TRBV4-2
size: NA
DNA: TGTGCCAGCAGCCCCGGGGACCCCTCGAGCACAGATACGCAGTATTTT
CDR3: CASSPGDPSSTDTQYF

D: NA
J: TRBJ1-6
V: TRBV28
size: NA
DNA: TGTGCCAGCAGTTTGGGGCGAAGCTCCTATAATTCACCCCTCCACTTT
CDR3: CASSLGRSSYNSPLHF

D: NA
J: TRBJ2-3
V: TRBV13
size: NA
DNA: TGTGCCAGCAGCTTAGGCCGTCGCGGTTTTAGCACAGATACGCAGTATTTT
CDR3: CASSLGRRGFSTDTQYF

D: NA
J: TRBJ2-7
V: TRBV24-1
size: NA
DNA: TGTGCCACCAGTGATTATGGGACGGATTACGAGCAGTACTTC
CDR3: CATSDYGTDYEQYF

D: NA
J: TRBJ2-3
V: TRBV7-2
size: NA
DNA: TGTGCCAGCAGCTTAGCTACTTCCACAGATACGCAGTATTTT
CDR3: CASSLATSTDTQYF

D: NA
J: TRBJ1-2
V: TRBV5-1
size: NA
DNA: TGCGCCACCAGACCGGGTCCCCAGGGTGGCTACACCTTC
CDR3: CATRPGPQGGYTF

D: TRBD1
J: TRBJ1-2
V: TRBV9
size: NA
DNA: TGTGCCAGCAGCGCCCGGGACAGGATCTATGGCTACACCTTC
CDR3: CASSARDRIYGYTF

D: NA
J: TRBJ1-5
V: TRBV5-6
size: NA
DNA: TGTGCCAGCAGCGCTACCAGTCAGCCCCAGCATTTT
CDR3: CASSATSQPQHF

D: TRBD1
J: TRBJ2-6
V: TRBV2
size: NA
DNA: TGTGCCAGCAGTGTGGGACAGGGGACTGGGGCCAACGTCCTGACTTTC
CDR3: CASSVGQGTGANVLTF

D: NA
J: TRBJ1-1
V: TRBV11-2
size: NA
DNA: TGTGCCAGCAGCTTAGATCCGCCCTCGTCAGGGGAGAACACTGAAGCTTTCTTT
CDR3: CASSLDPPSSGENTEAFF

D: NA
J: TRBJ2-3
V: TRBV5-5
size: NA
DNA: TGTGCCAGCAGCTTCCAGGGGCTACCGGATACGCAGTATTTT
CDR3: CASSFQGLPDTQYF

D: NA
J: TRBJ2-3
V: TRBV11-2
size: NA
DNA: TGTGCCAGCAGCCACCTGGTAGATACGCAGTATTTT
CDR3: CASSHLVDTQYF

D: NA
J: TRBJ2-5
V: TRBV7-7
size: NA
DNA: TGTGCCAGCAGCTTATTTCAGGGCGGAGAAGAGACCCAGTACTTC
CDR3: CASSLFQGGEETQYF

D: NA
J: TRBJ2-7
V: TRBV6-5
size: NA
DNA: TGTGCCAGCAGTTCCGTCGGGACGGCAGCATTCTACGAGCAGTACTTC
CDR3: CASSSVGTAAFYEQYF

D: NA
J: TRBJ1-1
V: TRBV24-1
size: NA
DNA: TGTGCCACCAGTGATAGGGACATTCGGAACACTGAAGCTTTCTTT
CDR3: CATSDRDIRNTEAFF

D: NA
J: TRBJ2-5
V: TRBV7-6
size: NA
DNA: TGTGCCAGCAGCCCCAGGGAAGAGACCCAGTACTTC
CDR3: CASSPREETQYF